This T cell receptor beta chain derives from a study of blood T cell repertoires in COVID-19. About the research overall: Spain, Italy and the United States supplied samples that represented acute and convalescent COVID-19. PBMCs, B-cell-depleted T cells, or T cells were the source of the cDNA or gDNA that made up the material.

This CDR3 has 14 residues. The germline V gene encodes CDR1 ENHRY and CDR2 SYGVKD. V lost 7 bases, J lost 9 bases, and 8 bases stayed unmatched. This clone was seen a handful of times. Original methodology: Amplified reference gene primers provided the basis for estimating nucleated cell counts. Clones were sequenced by immunoSEQ multiplex PCR, and TCRdb holds only the in-frame ones, with some missing. The D gene and trimming were derived from the DNA, and the V and J assignments and clone size from that table. The table lists 90,000 to 130,000 clones, less than 75% of them singletons, with less than 2% in the top ten.

This TCR was sampled from a woman in her 40s with acute or convalescent COVID-19. Sequencing used peripheral blood. The chain employs TRBV10-3 and TRBJ1-6; TRBD1 aligns across 8 bases. The CDR3 sequence: CAINPDRDGSPLHF. The CDR3, as DNA: TGTGCCATCAACCCGGACAGGGACGGTTCACCCCTCCACTTT.